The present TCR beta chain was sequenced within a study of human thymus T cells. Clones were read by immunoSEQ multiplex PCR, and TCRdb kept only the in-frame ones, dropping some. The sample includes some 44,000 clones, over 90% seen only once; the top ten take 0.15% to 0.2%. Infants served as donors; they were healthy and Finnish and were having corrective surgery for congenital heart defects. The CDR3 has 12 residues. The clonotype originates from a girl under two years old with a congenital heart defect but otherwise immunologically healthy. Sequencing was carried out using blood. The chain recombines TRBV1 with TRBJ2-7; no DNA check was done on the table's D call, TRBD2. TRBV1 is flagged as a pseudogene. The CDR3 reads CTSGGTSYEQYF. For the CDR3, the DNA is TGCACCAGCGGAGGGACCTCCTACGAGCAGTACTTC.